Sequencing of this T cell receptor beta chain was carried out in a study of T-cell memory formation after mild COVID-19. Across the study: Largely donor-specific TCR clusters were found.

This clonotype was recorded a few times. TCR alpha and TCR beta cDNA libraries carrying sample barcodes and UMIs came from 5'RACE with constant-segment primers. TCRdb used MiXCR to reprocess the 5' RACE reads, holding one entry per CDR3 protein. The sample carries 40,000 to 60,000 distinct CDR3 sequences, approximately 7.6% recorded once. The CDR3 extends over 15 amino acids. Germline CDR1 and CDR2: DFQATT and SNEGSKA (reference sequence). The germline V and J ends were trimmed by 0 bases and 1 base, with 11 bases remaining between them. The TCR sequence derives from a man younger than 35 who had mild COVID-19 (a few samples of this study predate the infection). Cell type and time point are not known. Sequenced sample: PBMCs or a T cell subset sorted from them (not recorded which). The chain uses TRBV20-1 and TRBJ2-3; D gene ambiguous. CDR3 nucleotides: TGCAGTGCTAGAGATCGTCCTCGGGGCACAGATACGCAGTATTTT. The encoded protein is CSARDRPRGTDTQYF.